These 8 T cell receptor beta chains came from one sample sequenced in a study of STAT3 mutations in large granular lymphocyte leukemia. Study-wide points: Every T-cell large granular lymphocyte leukemia patient had at least one immunodominant TCR beta clonotype.

No antigens are known for them. Profiled with immunoSEQ multiplex PCR; TCRdb holds only in-frame clones, not every one. The table lists some 10,000 clones, nearly 90% of them singletons. The material sequenced was peripheral blood mononuclear cells. These receptors came from a man between 60 and 70 years old with T-cell large granular lymphocyte leukemia. Some clones in this sample may be carry-over from other donors' samples.

This clone came up once. The rearrangement links TRBV11-2 to TRBJ1-1; D remains ambiguous. Germline V CDR1 and CDR2: SGHAT, FQNNGV. Trimming shortened V by 1 base and J by 8 bases, and 8 bases separated the two germline ends. The CDR3 consists of 12 residues. The CDR3 coding sequence is TGTGCCAGCAGCTTAGTCTCGGAGGAAGCTTTCTTT. It is translated as CASSLVSEEAFF.

The gene calls are TRBV28 and TRBJ1-1; the D gene is possibly TRBD1 (6 bases). This CDR3 has 14 residues. Between the trimmed V and J ends, which lost 4 bases and 1 base, there was a span of 10 bases. Germline V gene sequence: CDR1 MDHEN, CDR2 SYDVKM. CDR3 DNA: TGTGCCAGCAGTTGGCCGGGACAGAACACTGAAGCTTTCTTT. Encoded protein: CASSWPGQNTEAFF.

The chain recombines TRBV5-4 with TRBJ1-2; a weak D match, TRBD1 (6 bases). The germline V gene encodes CDR1 SGHNT and CDR2 YYREEE (reference sequence). The CDR3 has 12 amino acids. V lost 3 bases, J lost 12 bases, and 15 bases lay in between. The CDR3 reads CASSSGQIPDTF. DNA of the CDR3: TGTGCCAGCAGCTCGGGACAAATTCCCGACACCTTC.

V is TRBV6-1 and J is TRBJ1-6; no firm D call. Between the trimmed V and J ends, which lost 4 bases and 4 bases, there was a span of 11 bases. Germline-derived CDR1 and CDR2 are MNHNS and SASEGT. The CDR3 is 15 residues long. CDR3 nucleotide sequence: TGTGCCAGCAGTGGTGGGGAACTTTATAATTCACCCCTCCACTTT. This gives the protein CASSGGELYNSPLHF.

This chain connects TRBV4-1 to TRBJ2-7, with D perhaps matching TRBD2 (6 bases). V was pared by 4 bases and J by 2 bases, with 15 bases between. The germline V gene encodes CDR1 MGHRA and CDR2 YSYEKL. This CDR3 region has 15 residues. CDR3 nucleotides: TGCGCCAGCAGCCCGACCGGGACTCGAGCCTACGAGCAGTACTTC. It codes for CASSPTGTRAYEQYF.

This clone was observed a handful of times. CDR3 sequence (DNA): TGTGCCTGCACGGGGGTACTCCAAGAGACCCAGTACTTC. The encoded protein is CACTGVLQETQYF. This chain links TRBV30 with TRBJ2-5; tentative D call: TRBD2 (6 bases). V gave up 6 bases and J gave up 1 base, with 12 bases separating them. CDR3 length equals 13 residues. Germline V gene data show CDR1 as GTSNPN and CDR2 as SVGIG (reference sequence).

The chain links TRBV19 to TRBJ1-1, with no clear D. The CDR3 spans 13 residues. Trimming shortened V by 6 bases and J by 3 bases, and 11 bases separated the two germline ends. Germline V gives CDR1 LNHDA, CDR2 SQIVND (reference sequence). The CDR3: CASSSEGDTEAFF. The CDR3 DNA reads as TGTGCCAGTAGCTCAGAGGGTGACACTGAAGCTTTCTTT.

This CDR3 reads CASSLRQGGNTGELFF. CDR3 bases: TGCGCCAGCAGCTTGCGTCAGGGGGGGAACACCGGGGAGCTGTTTTTT. The chain carries TRBV5-1 and TRBJ2-2; D possibly corresponds to TRBD1 (7 bases). The CDR3 covers 16 residues. V lost 1 base and J 1 base, leaving 11 bases between the germline ends. Per germline, CDR1 SGHRS and CDR2 YFSETQ.